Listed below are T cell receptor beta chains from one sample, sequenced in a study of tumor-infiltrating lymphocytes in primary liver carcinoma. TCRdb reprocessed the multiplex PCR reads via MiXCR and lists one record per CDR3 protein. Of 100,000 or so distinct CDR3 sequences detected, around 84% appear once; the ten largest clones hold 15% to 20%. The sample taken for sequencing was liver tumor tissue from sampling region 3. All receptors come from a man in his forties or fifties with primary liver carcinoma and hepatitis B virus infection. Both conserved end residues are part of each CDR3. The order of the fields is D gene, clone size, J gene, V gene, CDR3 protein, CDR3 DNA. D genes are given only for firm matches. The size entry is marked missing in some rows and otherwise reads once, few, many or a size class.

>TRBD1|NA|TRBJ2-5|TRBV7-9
CTSDRGGETQYF
TGTACCAGCGACAGGGGAGGAGAGACCCAGTACTTC
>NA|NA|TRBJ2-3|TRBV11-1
CTSSFADRGTDTQYF
TGTACCAGCAGCTTCGCCGATAGGGGAACGGATACGCAGTATTTT
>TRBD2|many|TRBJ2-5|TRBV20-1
CSAGADSGTQETQYF
TGCAGTGCAGGGGCGGATAGCGGGACCCAAGAGACCCAGTACTTC
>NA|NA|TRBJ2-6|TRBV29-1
CSIAESGANVLTF
TGCAGCATTGCTGAGTCTGGGGCCAACGTCCTGACTTTC
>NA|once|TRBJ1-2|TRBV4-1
CVNSQSQGFYGYTF
TGCGTCAACAGCCAATCTCAGGGATTCTATGGCTACACCTTC
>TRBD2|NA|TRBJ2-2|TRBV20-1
CSARGLAGGGTGELFF
TGCAGTGCTCGTGGACTAGCGGGAGGGGGAACCGGGGAGCTGTTTTTT
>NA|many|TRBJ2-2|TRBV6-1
CASSDLGQGSTGELFF
TGTGCCAGCAGTGACCTCGGACAAGGATCCACCGGGGAGCTGTTTTTT
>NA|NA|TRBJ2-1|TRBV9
CASSVADVDTYNEQFF
TGTGCCAGCAGCGTAGCAGACGTAGATACTTACAATGAGCAGTTCTTC
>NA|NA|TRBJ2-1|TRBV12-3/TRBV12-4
CASNHGSSNLF
TGTGCCAGTAATCACGGGTCTAGTAATCTCTTC
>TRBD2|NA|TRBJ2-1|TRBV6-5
CSSSLREVAYNEQFF
TGTTCCAGCAGTTTGCGGGAGGTCGCCTACAATGAACAGTTCTTC
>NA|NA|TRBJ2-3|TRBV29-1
CSVVRVDGRSTDTQYF
TGCAGCGTCGTTAGAGTGGACGGACGTAGCACTGATACGCAGTATTTT
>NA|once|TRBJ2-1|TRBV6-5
CATRKTSFEQSF
TGTGCCACCAGAAAGACTAGTTTTGAGCAGTCCTTC
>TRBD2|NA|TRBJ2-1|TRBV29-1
CSIRDYAKNGQFF
TGCAGCATTCGGGACTATGCAAAAAATGGGCAGTTCTTC
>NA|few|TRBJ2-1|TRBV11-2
CASSSELHNEQFF
TGTGCCAGCAGCTCGGAGTTACACAATGAGCAGTTCTTC
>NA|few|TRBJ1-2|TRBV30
CAWTGLDNYGYTF
TGTGCCTGGACAGGATTGGACAACTATGGCTACACCTTC
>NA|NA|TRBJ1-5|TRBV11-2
CASSLIGGLMNQPQHF
TGTGCCAGCAGCCTGATAGGGGGACTGATGAATCAGCCCCAGCATTTT
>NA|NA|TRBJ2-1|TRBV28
CASSLVGVSGYEQFF
TGTGCCAGCAGTTTAGTTGGGGTATCTGGGTATGAGCAGTTCTTC
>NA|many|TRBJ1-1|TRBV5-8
CASSLDRNKAFF
TGTGCCAGCAGCCTAGACAGGAACAAAGCTTTCTTT
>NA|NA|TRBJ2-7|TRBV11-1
CASRGKRSCEHYF
TGTGCCAGCAGGGGAAAGCGATCCTGCGAGCACTACTTC
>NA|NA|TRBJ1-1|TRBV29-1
CSVAGDLGMYTEAFF
TGCAGCGTTGCAGGGGACTTGGGGATGTACACTGAAGCTTTCTTT
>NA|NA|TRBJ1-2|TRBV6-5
CGSSPSTQLDGCTF
TGTGGGAGCAGTCCCTCGACGCAGCTAGATGGCTGCACCTTC
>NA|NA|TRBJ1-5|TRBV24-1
CATNDSTFASNQPQHF
TGTGCCACCAATGACTCGACATTTGCGAGCAATCAGCCCCAGCATTTT
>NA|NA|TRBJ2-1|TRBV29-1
CSAAGTSYNDQFF
TGCAGCGCAGCCGGGACGTCCTATAATGACCAGTTCTTC
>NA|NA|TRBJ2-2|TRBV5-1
CASSLHHMTNAGEPFF
TGCGCCAGCAGCTTACATCACATGACGAACGCCGGGGAGCCGTTTTTC
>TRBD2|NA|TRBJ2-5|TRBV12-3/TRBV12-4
CVNIPREDLLTRYF
TGTGTCAACATCCCCCGGGAGGACCTGTTGACCCGGTACTTC
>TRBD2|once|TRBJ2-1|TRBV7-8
CTSTLVVAGDGNEQFF
TGTACCAGCACCTTAGTAGTAGCGGGAGATGGCAATGAGCAGTTCTTC
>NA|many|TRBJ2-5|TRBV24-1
CATSSDAGETQYF
TGTGCCACCAGCTCCGACGCAGGGGAGACCCAGTACTTC
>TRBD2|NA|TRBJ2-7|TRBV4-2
CASSLELAVVYELYF
TGTGCCAGCAGCCTAGAGCTAGCGGTTGTTTACGAGCTGTACTTC
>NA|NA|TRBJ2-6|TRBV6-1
CAGSARVTISGANVLTF
TGTGCCGGCAGTGCCCGGGTCACAATCTCTGGGGCCAACGTCCTGACTTTC
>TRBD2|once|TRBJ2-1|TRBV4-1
CACSQDLAGGVDGQFF
TGCGCCTGCAGCCAAGATCTAGCGGGAGGGGTGGATGGGCAATTCTTC
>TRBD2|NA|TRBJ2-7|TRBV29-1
CSVLASGTSSYEQYF
TGCAGCGTCCTAGCTTCGGGGACTAGTTCCTACGAGCAGTACTTC